This is a list of T cell receptor beta chains from one sample in a study of blood T cell repertoires in COVID-19. Clones were read by immunoSEQ multiplex PCR, and TCRdb kept only the in-frame ones, dropping some. The data hold about 250,000 clones, with 84% observed a single time. Sequences were obtained from peripheral blood. These receptors were obtained from a person between 65 and 80 years old with COVID-19, enrolled during active disease. The CDR3 runs from the conserved cysteine through the conserved F or W. Fields, in order: V gene, D gene, clone size, J gene, CDR3 DNA, CDR3 protein. A D gene is named only where the DNA matches it firmly. Size is stated for part of the rows, as once, few or many counts, or as a class when the clone is expanded.

V: TRBV3-1/TRBV3-2; D: -; size: -; J: TRBJ1-2; DNA: TGTGCCAGCAGCCAAGGGGGCGGCTACACCTTC; CDR3: CASSQGGGYTF
V: TRBV14; D: TRBD2; size: -; J: TRBJ2-7; DNA: TGTGCCAGCAGCCAAGAGTACGAGCGGGGCTCAGAGCAGTACTTC; CDR3: CASSQEYERGSEQYF
V: TRBV2; D: -; size: -; J: TRBJ1-1; DNA: TGTGCCAGCAGAACGCTCGGACAGCAAAACACTGAAGCTTTCTTT; CDR3: CASRTLGQQNTEAFF
V: TRBV6-5; D: -; size: -; J: TRBJ1-4; DNA: TGTGCCAGCGGCAGACAAGGTGAAAAACTGTTTTTT; CDR3: CASGRQGEKLFF
V: TRBV29-1; D: -; size: -; J: TRBJ1-2; DNA: TGCAGCGTTGACAGTCTGAACTATGGCTACACCTTC; CDR3: CSVDSLNYGYTF
V: TRBV2; D: -; size: -; J: TRBJ2-2; DNA: TGTGCCAGCAAACGGGGGAATCAGAACACCGGGGAGCTGTTTTTT; CDR3: CASKRGNQNTGELFF
V: TRBV5-1; D: TRBD1; size: -; J: TRBJ2-5; DNA: TGCGCCAGCAGCTCCTCCCCCCGGACAGGGGCGATTTTGGAGACCCAGTACTTC; CDR3: CASSSSPRTGAILETQYF
V: TRBV9; D: -; size: -; J: TRBJ1-5; DNA: TGTGCCAGCAGCGAGCCGGGTCAGCCCCAGCATTTT; CDR3: CASSEPGQPQHF
V: TRBV28; D: -; size: -; J: TRBJ1-1; DNA: TGTGCCAGCAGCCTAGCATGGATGAACACTGAAGCTTTCTTT; CDR3: CASSLAWMNTEAFF
V: TRBV28; D: -; size: -; J: TRBJ1-5; DNA: TGTGCCAGCAAGGAAGGGGGCAATCAGCCCCAGCATTTT; CDR3: CASKEGGNQPQHF
V: TRBV5-1; D: -; size: -; J: TRBJ1-4; DNA: TGCGCCAGCAGCTTGGAACATTCAAATGAAAAACTGTTTTTT; CDR3: CASSLEHSNEKLFF
V: TRBV19; D: TRBD1; size: few; J: TRBJ1-2; DNA: TGTGCCATCCTACAGGGGGTCCAGGGCTATGGCTACACCTTC; CDR3: CAILQGVQGYGYTF
V: TRBV9; D: TRBD2; size: -; J: TRBJ2-3; DNA: TGTGCCAGCAGCGTACAGAAGAAGGGCGGGGGGTCAGATACGCAGTATTTT; CDR3: CASSVQKKGGGSDTQYF